These 25 T cell receptor beta chains came from one sample sequenced in a study of CD8 T cells in ankylosing spondylitis. MiXCR, applied by TCRdb to the 5' RACE reads, yields one record per CDR3 protein. Of around 250,000 distinct CDR3 sequences in the sample, about 11% were seen once. Sequencing was performed on blood, either unsorted or a sorted T cell fraction (not recorded which). These receptor sequences come from a male donor with ankylosing spondylitis or in good health (not recorded which).

The V gene is TRBV6-1, the J gene TRBJ2-2, with TRBD2 identical over 10 bases. CDR1 and CDR2 (germline): MNHNS, SASEGT. The V gene end was trimmed by 5 bases and the J gene end by 7 bases; junction bases not matched to a gene: 4. This CDR3 has 14 amino acids. CDR3 in amino acids: CASSPSGGGGELFF. CDR3 coding DNA: TGTGCCAGCAGTCCGAGCGGGGGGGGCGGGGAGCTGTTTTTT.

This clonotype was recorded at least ten times. This rearrangement joins TRBV20-1 to TRBJ1-1; unclear D gene. There are 14 residues in the CDR3. From germline, CDR1 is DFQATT and CDR2 SNEGSKA (reference sequence). V was clipped by 3 bases and J by 0 bases, with 11 bases between them. The CDR3 DNA follows: TGCAGTGCTAGGCGGCCAGATCTGAACACTGAAGCTTTCTTT. It codes for CSARRPDLNTEAFF.

This clonotype was counted ten times or more. V is TRBV6-5 and J is TRBJ1-5; D is perhaps TRBD1 (5 bases). Germline CDR1 MNHEY, CDR2 SVGAGI. Trimming left V 4 bases short and J 6 bases short, with 16 bases between. The CDR3 runs 15 residues. CDR3 nucleotides: TGTGCCAGCAGTTTAACCCGAGGGGATGTTCAGCCCCAGCATTTT. Residues: CASSLTRGDVQPQHF.

The chain employs TRBV12-3 or TRBV12-4 and TRBJ1-4; D is possibly TRBD1 (6 bases). V was cut by 7 bases and J by 11 bases, with 26 bases left in between. The CDR3 sequence is 16 residues long. The CDR3: CASTLEARQVGGKLFF. CDR3 nucleotide sequence: TGTGCCAGCACCCTAGAGGCTCGACAGGTCGGTGGGAAACTGTTTTTT.

This clonotype was observed at least ten times. The genes are TRBV20-1 and TRBJ1-2; 7 bases are shared with TRBD1. The CDR3 is made up of 13 amino acids. Looked up from germline, CDR1 is DFQATT and CDR2 is SNEGSKA (reference sequence). Trimming took 6 bases from V and 5 from J; bases not matched to a gene: 9. The CDR3 loop is CSAPRGRGYGYTF. CDR3 coding DNA: TGCAGTGCCCCCCGGGGCAGGGGGTATGGCTACACCTTC.

The sample holds many counts of this clonotype. The chain joins TRBV20-1 to TRBJ2-1; D unclear. Germline loops: CDR1 DFQATT, CDR2 SNEGSKA (reference sequence). V was shortened by 4 bases and J by 3 bases, with 7 bases between the two germline ends. This CDR3 region has 12 residues. The chain's CDR3 is CSAKSSYNEQFF. DNA for the CDR3: TGCAGTGCTAAAAGCAGCTACAATGAGCAGTTCTTC.

The chain carries TRBV5-6 and TRBJ1-1; D is perhaps TRBD1 (5 bases). The CDR3 extends over 16 amino acids. CDR1 is SGHDT and CDR2 is YYEEEE in the germline V gene. The V end was cut by 0 bases, the J end by 5 bases, with 17 bases between. CDR3 sequence: CASSLVGALAGTEAFF. CDR3 nucleotide sequence: TGTGCCAGCAGCTTGGTTGGGGCTCTGGCGGGGACTGAAGCTTTCTTT.

The chain joins TRBV7-9 to TRBJ2-2; D perhaps matches TRBD1 (6 bases). The V gene lost 5 bases and the J gene lost 0 bases, with 7 bases spanning the gap. The germline gives CDR1 SEHNR, CDR2 FQNEAQ (reference sequence). The CDR3 extends over 14 amino acids. The CDR3 DNA follows: TGTGCCAGCAGCGGACAGTCGAACACCGGGGAGCTGTTTTTT. It encodes CASSGQSNTGELFF.

Only a few counts were recorded for this clonotype. The rearrangement joins TRBV20-1 to TRBJ1-4, with TRBD1 as a possible D gene (6 bases). CDR3 length: 14 residues. CDR1 DFQATT and CDR2 SNEGSKA come from the germline V gene (reference sequence). V shed 0 bases and J shed 8 bases, with 13 bases lying between them. Here the CDR3 DNA reads TGCAGTGCTAGAGATACAGGGAAAAGCGAAAAACTGTTTTTT. It specifies CSARDTGKSEKLFF.

This clonotype has ten or more counts. The rearrangement joins TRBV5-5 to TRBJ2-3; 10 positions agree with TRBD1. Germline V gene data show CDR1 as SGHKS and CDR2 as YYEKEE (reference sequence). CDR3 length: 15 residues. Unmatched junction bases numbered 4, after V lost 4 bases and J lost 2 bases. CDR3 sequence: CASSLDRGDTDTQYF. The CDR3 DNA follows: TGTGCCAGCAGCCTGGACAGGGGGGACACAGATACGCAGTATTTT.

The J gene is TRBJ2-3, the V gene TRBV11-2, with D perhaps matching TRBD1 (5 bases). The CDR3 is 16 residues long. CDR1 and CDR2 (germline): SGHAT, FQNNGV. The V end was cut by 0 bases, the J end by 6 bases, with 16 bases between. The CDR3 region has the DNA TGTGCCAGCAGCTTAGATGGGTGGCAGGGTTCTGATACGCAGTATTTT. This translates into CASSLDGWQGSDTQYF.

This clonotype was seen at least ten times. The CDR3 DNA sequence: TGTGCCAGCAGTCCCGGGACAGGGGACACAGATACGCAGTATTTT. Its protein is CASSPGTGDTDTQYF. The chain couples TRBV28 to TRBJ2-3, with 10 bases aligning to TRBD1. Germline V gene lookup returns CDR1 MDHEN and CDR2 SYDVKM. The CDR3 spans 15 residues. Trimming took 5 bases from V and 2 from J; bases not matched to a gene: 4.

This clonotype was recorded at least ten times. The chain has TRBV29-1 and TRBJ2-3; 11 nucleotides match TRBD2. From germline, CDR1 is SQVTM and CDR2 ANQGSEA. V lost 8 bases, J lost 6 bases, and 4 bases stayed unmatched. The CDR3 is made up of 12 amino acids. The CDR3 spells CSSRTSGDTQYF. CDR3 nucleotides: TGCAGCTCCAGGACTAGCGGGGATACGCAGTATTTT.

This clonotype showed up many times. This rearrangement joins TRBV3-1 to TRBJ2-3; D not resolved. V was shortened by 2 bases and J by 4 bases, with 1 base between the two germline ends. Looked up from germline, CDR1 is LGHDT and CDR2 is YNNKEL (reference sequence). The CDR3 spans 11 residues. The DNA of the CDR3 is TGTGCCAGCAGCCAATCAGATACGCAGTATTTT. Translation: CASSQSDTQYF.

This clonotype was seen ten or more times. The CDR3, as DNA: TGCGCCAGCAGCTTGGATGGTAGCGGGACGGTGGACGAGTTCTTC. Protein: CASSLDGSGTVDEFF. The rearrangement links TRBV5-1 to TRBJ2-1, with 8 bases lining up with TRBD2. The CDR3 covers 15 residues. CDR1 is SGHRS and CDR2 is YFSETQ in the germline V gene. V was pared by 0 bases and J by 14 bases, with 13 bases of the junction left unmatched. The full variable domain, its missing parts supplied by reference TRBV5-1 and TRBJ2-1, is KAGVTQTPRYLIKTRGQQVTLSCSPISGHRSVSWYQQTPGQGLQFLFEYFSETQRNKGNFPGRFSGRQFSNSRSEMNVSTLELGDSALYLCASSLDGSGTVDEFFGPGTRLTVL.

Details on this clonotype: The junction shows a germline mismatch at one end, possibly a read error. The chain uses TRBV2 and TRBJ2-5; D uncertain. The CDR3 consists of 14 residues. The V gene's germline CDR1 is SNHLY and CDR2 FYNNEI. The CDR3 region has the DNA TGTGCCAACAGTGTTAGTAATTTGGGAGAGACCCAGTACTTC. This gives the protein CANSVSNLGETQYF.

This clonotype was seen many times. CDR3 DNA sequence: TGCAGTGCCGGGGGGGGGGCGCACATGTACACTGAAGCTTTCTTT. It specifies CSAGGGAHMYTEAFF. The chain has TRBV20-1 and TRBJ1-1; weak D call: TRBD1 (6 bases). Germline V gene sequence: CDR1 DFQATT, CDR2 SNEGSKA (reference sequence). There are 15 residues in the CDR3. Trimming removed 6 bases from V and 3 bases from J, with 20 bases in between.

This clonotype was seen at least ten times. The chain employs TRBV5-6 and TRBJ1-2; D is uncertain. Germline CDR1 is SGHDT and CDR2 is YYEEEE. V was pared by 3 bases and J by 2 bases, with 11 bases between. The CDR3 runs to 14 residues. The CDR3 coding sequence is TGTGCCAGCAGCTCAGTCGGACGGAACTATGGCTACACCTTC. The encoded protein is CASSSVGRNYGYTF. Full variable domain (outside the CDR3, taken from reference TRBV5-6 and TRBJ1-2): DAGVTQSPTHLIKTRGQQVTLRCSPKSGHDTVSWYQQALGQGPQFIFQYYEEEERQRGNFPDRFSGHQFPNYSSELNVNALLLGDSALYLCASSSVGRNYGYTFGSGTRLTVV.

This clonotype occurred many times. V and J are TRBV5-1 and TRBJ2-3; TRBD2 is a possible D gene (5 bases). The germline V gene has CDR1 SGHRS and CDR2 YFSETQ. The CDR3 sequence is 14 residues long. Between the trimmed V and J ends, which lost 7 bases and 2 bases, there was a span of 14 bases. The CDR3 DNA follows: TGCGCCAGCCGGAGAGCGGAGCCCACAGATACGCAGTATTTT. Protein: CASRRAEPTDTQYF.

This clonotype was observed many times. This chain uses TRBV5-1 with TRBJ2-2, with TRBD2 matching 7 bases. V lost 4 bases to trimming and J lost 4 bases; unmatched junction nucleotides: 13. CDR1 and CDR2 from the germline V gene are SGHRS and YFSETQ. The length of the CDR3 is 17 residues. The DNA for the CDR3 is TGCGCCAGCAGCGTGTCCGTGGCGGGAGTAACCACCGGGGAGCTGTTTTTT. Amino acids: CASSVSVAGVTTGELFF.

This clonotype was observed a handful of times. The J gene is TRBJ1-3, the V gene TRBV6-1; 10 bases are a match to TRBD1. Germline CDR1 is MNHNS and CDR2 is SASEGT. CDR3 length: 13 amino acids. Trimming at V came to 3 bases and at J to 11 bases, leaving 4 bases not matched to a gene. The CDR3 DNA reads TGTGCCAGCAGTGAGACAGGGGGCCGCGCCATATATTTT. It codes for CASSETGGRAIYF.

This clonotype came up many times. The CDR3 nucleotides are TGTGCCAGCAGTTCCCCCGTGACGGCGGGCGGGGAAAAACTGTTTTTT. Its translation is CASSSPVTAGGEKLFF. The chain carries TRBV28 and TRBJ1-4; D not resolved. Trimming took off 4 bases at V and 8 bases at J, with 20 bases between the two ends. The V gene's germline CDR1 is MDHEN and CDR2 SYDVKM. The CDR3 has 16 residues.

This clonotype has ten or more counts. The chain has TRBV5-5 and TRBJ2-2; 8 bases are shared with TRBD2. From germline, CDR1 is SGHKS and CDR2 YYEKEE (reference sequence). The CDR3 sequence is 16 residues long. V was clipped by 4 bases and J by 4 bases; unmatched bases: 9. The CDR3 is CASSQNSGAVTGELFF. In nucleotides, the CDR3 is TGTGCCAGCAGCCAGAATAGCGGGGCGGTCACCGGGGAGCTGTTTTTT.

The rearrangement joins TRBV7-9 to TRBJ1-2, with a possible D match to TRBD1 (5 bases). CDR1 SEHNR and CDR2 FQNEAQ come from the germline V gene (reference sequence). Deletions cut 3 bases from V and 13 bases from J, with 18 bases between. The CDR3 runs to 13 residues. CDR3 DNA: TGTGCCAGCAGCTTTCCCCGGGACCCAAACGGCACCTTC. It specifies CASSFPRDPNGTF.

This clonotype was observed many times. V usage is TRBV5-1 and J usage is TRBJ2-2; D uncertain. Germline CDR1 SGHRS, CDR2 YFSETQ. The CDR3 covers 17 residues. The V end lost 0 bases, the J end lost 5 bases, and 17 bases lay between the germline ends. The CDR3 sequence: CASSLDPPARATGELFF. The CDR3 DNA reads as TGCGCCAGCAGCTTGGATCCGCCAGCAAGGGCAACCGGGGAGCTGTTTTTT.